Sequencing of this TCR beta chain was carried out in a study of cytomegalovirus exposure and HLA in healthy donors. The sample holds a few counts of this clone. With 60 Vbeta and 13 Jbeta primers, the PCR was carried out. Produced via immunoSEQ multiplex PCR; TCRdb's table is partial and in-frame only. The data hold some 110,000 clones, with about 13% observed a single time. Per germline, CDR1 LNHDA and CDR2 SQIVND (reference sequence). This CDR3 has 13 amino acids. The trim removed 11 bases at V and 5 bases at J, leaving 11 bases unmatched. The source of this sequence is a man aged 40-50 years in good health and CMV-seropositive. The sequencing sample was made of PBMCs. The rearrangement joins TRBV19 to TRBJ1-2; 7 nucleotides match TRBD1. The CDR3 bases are TGTGCCTCCTCGGGACAGCCCCCGTATGGCTACACCTTC. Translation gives CASSGQPPYGYTF.